The following is a T cell receptor (beta chain) sequence with its context. The clone's antigen remains unknown. The record has no base qualities; no much larger clone is one base away. The junction carries 13 bases between V and J, which are trimmed by 6 bases and 4 bases respectively. According to the germline V gene (reference sequence), CDR1 reads LGHDT and CDR2 reads YNNKEL. There are 14 amino acids in the CDR3, from cysteine to phenylalanine inclusive. Left in the record is the CDR3 DNA by itself, 42 bases read in frame from the first base. The record originates from a study of blood T cell repertoires in COVID-19 (dated by TCRdb to 2020 to 2022). General notes on the study: Samples covering the acute and convalescent phases of COVID-19 were provided by collaborators in the United States, Italy and Spain. The samples were drawn from the first 160 participants of the ongoing ImmuneRACE study and from 950 to 1,500 subjects provided by 6 global collaborators. A de-identified subject ID, COVID-19 status, age in years and sex were almost always included in the sample metadata. The material from the prospective study consisted of cDNA or gDNA derived from T cells, B-cell-depleted T cells, or PBMCs. Subjects who had been exposed to COVID-19, were actively infected with it, or had recovered from it provided the deeply sampled blood TCRbeta repertoires that made up the dataset. A freely available public database, intended as a resource for researchers studying the immune response to SARS-CoV-2, is where the repertoires were released. Where HLA class I and class II types were available, the types were taken from metadata supplied by the sample provider, not from assay-based typing. Overall study results and their limits: The amount of clinical and demographic metadata varied by source and participant and was provided uncurated.

Collaborating institutions collected whole blood in K2EDTA tubes following their own protocols. For TCRbeta analysis, collaborator samples were shipped as frozen whole blood, as isolated PBMCs, or as DNA extracted from either sample type. TCRbeta CDR3 regions were amplified from genomic DNA using the immunoSEQ Assay, a bias-controlled multiplex PCR. Under the source paper's analysis protocol: The number of nucleated cells in each sample was estimated by amplification of reference gene primers within the assay. Sequence reads were collapsed and filtered to measure the absolute abundance of every unique TCRbeta CDR3 rearrangement. For each sample, productive Simpson clonality was calculated as the square root of Simpson's diversity index over productive rearrangements. TCRdb provides this immuneACCESS table in a form limited to in-frame rearrangements. Some clones are lacking; in checked studies, under half of them reflect an unresolved V gene, and why the rest are absent is not known. The DNA gave D and trimming, while V, J and clone size come from that table. A total of roughly 100,000 clones appear in this sample, roughly 87% of them only once. The top ten hold around 4.1% of the sample.

The receptor was isolated from a man aged 50-59 years with acute or convalescent COVID-19. The chain employs TRBV3-1 (or the pseudogene TRBV3-2) and TRBJ1-3; the D gene remains uncertain. Sequenced input: peripheral blood. The DNA is as follows: TGTGCCAGCAGTCCCACAGCTTCCGGAAACACCATATATTTT. Its translation is CASSPTASGNTIYF.